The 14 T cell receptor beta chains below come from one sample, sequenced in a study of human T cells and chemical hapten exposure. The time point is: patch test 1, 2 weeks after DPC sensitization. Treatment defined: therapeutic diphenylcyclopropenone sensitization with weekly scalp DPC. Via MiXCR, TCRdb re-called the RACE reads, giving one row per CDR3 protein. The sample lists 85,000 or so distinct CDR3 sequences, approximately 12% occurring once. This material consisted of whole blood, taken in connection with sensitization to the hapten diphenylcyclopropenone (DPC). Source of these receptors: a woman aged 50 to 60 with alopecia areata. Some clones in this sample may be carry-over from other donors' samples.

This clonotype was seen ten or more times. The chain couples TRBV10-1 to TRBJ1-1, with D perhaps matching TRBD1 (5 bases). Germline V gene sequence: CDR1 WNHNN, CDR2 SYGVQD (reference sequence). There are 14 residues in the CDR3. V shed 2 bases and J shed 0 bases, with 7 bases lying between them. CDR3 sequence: CASSEGGVNTEAFF. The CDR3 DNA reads TGCGCCAGCAGTGAGGGGGGGGTGAACACTGAAGCTTTCTTT.

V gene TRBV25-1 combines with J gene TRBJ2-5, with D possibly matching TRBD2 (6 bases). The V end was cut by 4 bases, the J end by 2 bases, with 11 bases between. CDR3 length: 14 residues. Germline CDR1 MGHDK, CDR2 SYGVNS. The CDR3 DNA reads TGTGCCAGCAGTGGAATCGGGGGTCAAGAGACCCAGTACTTC. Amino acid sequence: CASSGIGGQETQYF.

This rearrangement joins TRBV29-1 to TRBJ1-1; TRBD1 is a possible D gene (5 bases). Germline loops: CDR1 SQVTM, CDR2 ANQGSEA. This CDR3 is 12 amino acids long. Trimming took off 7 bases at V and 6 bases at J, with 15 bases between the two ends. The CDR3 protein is CSAGRGSAEAFF. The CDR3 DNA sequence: TGCAGCGCCGGCCGGGGGAGCGCTGAAGCTTTCTTT. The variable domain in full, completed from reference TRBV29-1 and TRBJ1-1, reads SAVISQKPSRDICQRGTSLTIQCQVDSQVTMMFWYRQQPGQSLTLIATANQGSEATYESGFVIDKFPISRPNLTFSTLTVSNMSPEDSSIYLCSAGRGSAEAFFGQGTRLTVV.

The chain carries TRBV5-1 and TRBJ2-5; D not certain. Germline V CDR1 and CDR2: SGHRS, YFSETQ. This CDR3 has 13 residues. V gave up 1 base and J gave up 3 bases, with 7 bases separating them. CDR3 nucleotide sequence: TGCGCCAGCAGCTTGCAATCAGAAGAGACCCAGTACTTC. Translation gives CASSLQSEETQYF.

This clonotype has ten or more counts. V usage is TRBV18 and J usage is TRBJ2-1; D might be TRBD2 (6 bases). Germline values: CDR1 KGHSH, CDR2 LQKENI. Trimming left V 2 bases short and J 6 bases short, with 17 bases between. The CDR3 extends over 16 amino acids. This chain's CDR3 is CASSPKAAEGGNEQFF. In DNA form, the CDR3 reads TGTGCCAGCTCACCAAAGGCAGCGGAGGGAGGCAATGAGCAGTTCTTC.

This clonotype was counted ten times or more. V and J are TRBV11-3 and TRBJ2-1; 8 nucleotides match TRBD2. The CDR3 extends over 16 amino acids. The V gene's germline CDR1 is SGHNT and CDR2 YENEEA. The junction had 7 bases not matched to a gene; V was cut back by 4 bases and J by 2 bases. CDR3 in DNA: TGTGCCAGCAGCTCCGCTAACGGGAGGGCCTACAATGAGCAGTTCTTC. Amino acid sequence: CASSSANGRAYNEQFF.

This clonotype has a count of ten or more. This CDR3 reads CASSSGAGGNNEQFF. CDR3 bases: TGTGCCAGCTCCAGCGGAGCGGGGGGTAACAATGAGCAGTTCTTC. The chain uses TRBV18 and TRBJ2-1; TRBD2 aligns across 9 bases. Trimming removed 6 bases from V and 5 bases from J; junction bases left unmatched: 8. The CDR3 spans 15 residues. Germline lookup yields CDR1 KGHSH and CDR2 LQKENI. The whole variable domain, filled in from reference TRBV18 and TRBJ2-1, reads NAGVMQNPRHLVRRRGQEARLRCSPMKGHSHVYWYRQLPEEGLKFMVYLQKENIIDESGMPKERFSAEFPKEGPSILRIQQVVRGDSAAYFCASSSGAGGNNEQFFGPGTRLTVL.

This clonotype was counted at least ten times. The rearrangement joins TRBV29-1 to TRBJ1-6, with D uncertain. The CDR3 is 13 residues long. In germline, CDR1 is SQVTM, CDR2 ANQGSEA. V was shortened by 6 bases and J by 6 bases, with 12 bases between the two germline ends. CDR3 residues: CSVAEGFNSPLHF. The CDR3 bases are TGCAGCGTCGCGGAAGGGTTTAATTCACCCCTCCACTTT.

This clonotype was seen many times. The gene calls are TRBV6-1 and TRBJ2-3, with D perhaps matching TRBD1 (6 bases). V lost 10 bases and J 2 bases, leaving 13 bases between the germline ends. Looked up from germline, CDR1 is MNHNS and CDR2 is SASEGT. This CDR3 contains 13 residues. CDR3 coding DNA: TGTGCCACCGGACAGTATGACACAGATACGCAGTATTTT. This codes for CATGQYDTDTQYF.

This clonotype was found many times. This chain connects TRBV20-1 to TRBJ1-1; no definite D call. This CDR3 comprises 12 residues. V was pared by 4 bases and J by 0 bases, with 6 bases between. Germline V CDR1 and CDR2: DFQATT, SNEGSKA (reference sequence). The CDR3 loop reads CSANAMNTEAFF. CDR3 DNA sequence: TGCAGTGCTAACGCTATGAACACTGAAGCTTTCTTT.

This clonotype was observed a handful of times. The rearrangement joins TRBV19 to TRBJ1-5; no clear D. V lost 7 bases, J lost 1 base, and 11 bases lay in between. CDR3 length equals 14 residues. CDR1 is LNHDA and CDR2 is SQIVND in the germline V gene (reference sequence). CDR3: CASTPGRSNQPQHF. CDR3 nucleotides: TGTGCCAGTACCCCCGGACGGAGCAATCAGCCCCAGCATTTT.

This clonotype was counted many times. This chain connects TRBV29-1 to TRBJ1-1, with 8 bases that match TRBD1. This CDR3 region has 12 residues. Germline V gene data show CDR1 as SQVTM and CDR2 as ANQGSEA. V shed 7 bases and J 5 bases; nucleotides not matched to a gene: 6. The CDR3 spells CSATGGSTEAFF. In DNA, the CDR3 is TGCAGCGCCACAGGGGGATCGACTGAAGCTTTCTTT.

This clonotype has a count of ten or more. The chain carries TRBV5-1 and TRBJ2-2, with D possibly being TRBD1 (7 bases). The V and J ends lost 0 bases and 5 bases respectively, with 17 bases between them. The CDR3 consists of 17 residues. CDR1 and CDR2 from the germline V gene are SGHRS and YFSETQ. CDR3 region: CASSLVSARGETGELFF. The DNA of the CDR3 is TGCGCCAGCAGCTTGGTTTCCGCCAGGGGGGAAACCGGGGAGCTGTTTTTT. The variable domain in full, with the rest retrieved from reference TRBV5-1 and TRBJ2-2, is KAGVTQTPRYLIKTRGQQVTLSCSPISGHRSVSWYQQTPGQGLQFLFEYFSETQRNKGNFPGRFSGRQFSNSRSEMNVSTLELGDSALYLCASSLVSARGETGELFFGEGSRLTVL.

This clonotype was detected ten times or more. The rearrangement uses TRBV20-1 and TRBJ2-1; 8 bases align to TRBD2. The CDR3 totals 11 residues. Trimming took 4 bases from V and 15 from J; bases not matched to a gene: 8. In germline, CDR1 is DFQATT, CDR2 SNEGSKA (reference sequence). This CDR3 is CSATDQRERFF. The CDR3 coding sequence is TGCAGTGCTACCGACCAGCGGGAGAGGTTCTTC.